The clone carrying this TCR beta chain has at least ten counts. The antigen is not known. The CDR3 totals 17 residues. Germline CDR1 reads SGHTA; CDR2 reads FQGTGA. J was trimmed by 5 bases and V by 2 bases; bases with no gene match: 7. This sample is drawn from a study of regulatory T cells in long-lasting Graves disease. Background on the study: Antithyroid drugs had been given to newly diagnosed Graves' patients for under 3 months.

Libraries of TCR beta came from iRepertoire HTBI primers plus Arm-PCR of CDR3 regions. TCRdb re-analysed the multiplex PCR reads in MiXCR, keeping a single row per CDR3 protein. The sample holds approximately 400,000 distinct CDR3 sequences, under 15% seen once. Points from the study as a whole: Lower TCR diversity was seen in persistent Graves' patients than in newly diagnosed ones. Fewer public clonotypes were shared by new patients (966) than by persistent patients (about 2,500).

Time point in this sample: newly diagnosed GD, antithyroid drugs for less than 3 months. TCR sequences were obtained from RNA taken from PBMCs. Graves' disease diagnoses followed American Thyroid Association guidelines. These sequences were also reported in another study, on T cells in Graves' hyperthyroidism and ophthalmopathy.

This chain joins TRBV7-3 and TRBJ2-2, with TRBD2 identical over 11 bases. The specimen comprised peripheral blood mononuclear cells (PBMCs), sampled at new diagnosis, from a patient treated with antithyroid drugs. The sequence came from a woman aged 30 to 39 with Graves disease. The CDR3: CASSLGSGRAATGELFF. DNA of the CDR3: TGTGCCAGCAGCTTAGGTAGCGGGAGGGCCGCGACCGGGGAGCTGTTTTTT.